The 30 T cell receptor beta chains below all came from one sample that was sequenced in a study of radiotherapy plus CTLA-4 blockade in lung cancer. Measured with immunoSEQ multiplex PCR; TCRdb has only the in-frame clones, and not every one. This table has tens of thousands of clones, 79% appearing once. The input for sequencing was peripheral blood, taken from a patient treated with radiotherapy plus ipilimumab. Source of these receptors: a human donor with non-small cell lung cancer who had a complete response to radiotherapy plus ipilimumab.

The chain couples TRBV6-5 to TRBJ1-2, with D perhaps matching TRBD1 (6 bases). Trimming shortened V by 7 bases and J by 5 bases, and 14 bases separated the two germline ends. Germline CDR1 is MNHEY and CDR2 is SVGAGI. The CDR3 length is 13 residues. The CDR3 nucleotides are TGTGCCAGCACCCCGGACAGTGCGTATGGCTACACCTTC. This sequence encodes CASTPDSAYGYTF.

The chain links TRBV19 to TRBJ2-5, with a weak D call TRBD2 (5 bases). CDR3 length equals 12 residues. V lost 3 bases to trimming and J lost 4 bases, with 6 bases between them. Per germline, CDR1 LNHDA and CDR2 SQIVND (reference sequence). In DNA form, the CDR3 reads TGTGCCAGTAGTATCGGGGTAGAGACCCAGTACTTC. Encoded protein: CASSIGVETQYF.

The chain is built from TRBV14 and TRBJ1-1; the D is unclear. The CDR3 has 18 amino acids. Germline-derived CDR1 and CDR2 are SGHDN and FVKESK. Trimming took off 1 base at V and 8 bases at J, with 26 bases between the two ends. The DNA of the CDR3 is TGTGCCAGCAGCCAAGGTGGTGGGAGGTCGGCGGCTACACTCGAAGCTTTCTTT. Protein sequence: CASSQGGGRSAATLEAFF.

V gene TRBV6-5 combines with J gene TRBJ2-5; a possible D gene is TRBD1 (5 bases). The end of the DNA fits TRBJ2-7 better, so the J call may be wrong. The CDR3 covers 14 residues. Germline values: CDR1 MNHEY, CDR2 SVGAGI. The chain's CDR3 is CASSYQGPSYEQYF. The CDR3, as DNA: TGTGCCAGCAGTTACCAGGGCCCGTCCTACGAGCAGTACTTC.

This clone was detected only a few times. The chain combines TRBV10-3 with TRBJ1-1; D might be TRBD1 (5 bases). Germline V CDR1 and CDR2: ENHRY, SYGVKD. With 5 bases removed from V and 6 bases from J, the gap between germline ends came to 19 bases. CDR3 length equals 15 residues. CDR3 protein: CAISNTNTRVPEAFF. The CDR3 DNA reads as TGTGCCATCAGTAATACTAATACCAGGGTCCCTGAAGCTTTCTTT.

This clone appeared a single time. This chain connects TRBV5-6 to TRBJ1-4, with TRBD1 identical over 7 bases. CDR1 and CDR2 (germline): SGHDT, YYEEEE. The CDR3 is made up of 15 amino acids. J lost 5 bases, V lost 3 bases, and 7 bases had no gene match. This CDR3 reads CASSSRQGWNEKLFF. The CDR3, as DNA: TGTGCCAGCAGCTCTCGACAGGGTTGGAATGAAAAACTGTTTTTT.

The genes are TRBV5-6 and TRBJ2-7; no definite D call. The germline V gene has CDR1 SGHDT and CDR2 YYEEEE. Between the trimmed V and J ends, which lost 1 base and 3 bases, there was a span of 5 bases. The CDR3 loop spans 12 amino acids. The CDR3 DNA reads as TGTGCCAGCAGCTTGTCCATCTACGAGCAGTACTTC. Translation gives CASSLSIYEQYF.

Remarks on this clone: A junction end diverges from the germline sequence, so it may reflect a read error. The rearrangement links TRBV27 to TRBJ1-5, with 10 bases aligning to TRBD1. This CDR3 comprises 20 residues. Germline assignment: CDR1 MNHEY and CDR2 SMNVEV (reference sequence). The CDR3 region has the DNA TGTGCCAGCAGTTTAAGAGACCGGGACAGGGGTGGAACTAGCCATCAGCCCCAGCATTTT. This gives the protein CASSLRDRDRGGTSHQPQHF.

The CDR3 loop reads CARSLGAGVFRQPQHF. The CDR3 region has the DNA TGTGCCAGAAGCTTAGGGGCAGGGGTATTTCGTCAGCCCCAGCATTTT. This chain joins TRBV5-3 and TRBJ1-5; perhaps TRBD1 as D (6 bases). TRBV5-3 is designated an ORF whose function remains uncertain. The V end lost 2 bases, the J end lost 6 bases, and 18 bases lay between the germline ends. CDR3 length: 16 residues.

The V and J genes are TRBV5-6 and TRBJ1-2; 10 nucleotides agree with TRBD1. The CDR3 sequence is 16 residues long. Germline-derived CDR1 and CDR2 are SGHDT and YYEEEE. With V trimmed by 0 bases and J by 7 bases, 9 bases remained unmatched. The CDR3 protein is CASSLVRDRGFGGYTF. The CDR3 DNA sequence: TGTGCCAGCAGCTTGGTCCGGGACAGGGGTTTTGGTGGCTACACCTTC.

The table lists this clone with a few counts. This chain links TRBV2 with TRBJ2-3, with TRBD2 identical over 11 bases. The CDR3 runs 16 residues. J was trimmed by 5 bases and V by 6 bases; bases with no gene match: 10. Germline V CDR1 and CDR2: SNHLY, FYNNEI. The CDR3 DNA is TGTGCCAGCAGGGGGGGTAGCGGGGGGGCCTTAGATACGCAGTATTTT. Translated, it gives CASRGGSGGALDTQYF.

The chain uses TRBV11-2 and TRBJ2-1, with a possible D match to TRBD1 (7 bases). The CDR3 is made up of 15 amino acids. Trimming removed 4 bases from V and 7 bases from J, with 17 bases in between. Germline CDR1 reads SGHAT; CDR2 reads FQNNGV. The CDR3 region is CASSSPGRGANEQFF. CDR3 DNA: TGTGCCAGCAGCTCCCCCGGCAGGGGGGCTAATGAGCAGTTCTTC.

The V and J genes are TRBV30 and TRBJ1-2; 9 bases map to TRBD1. Per the germline V gene, CDR1 is GTSNPN and CDR2 is SVGIG (reference sequence). Unmatched junction bases numbered 3, after V lost 1 base and J lost 3 bases. This CDR3 spans 14 amino acids. CDR3 nucleotides: TGTGCCTGGAGTGGGACAGGGGTTGACTATGGCTACACCTTC. This translates into CAWSGTGVDYGYTF. The whole variable domain, filled in from reference TRBV30 and TRBJ1-2, reads SQTIHQWPATLVQPVGSPLSLECTVEGTSNPNLYWYRQAAGRGLQLLFYSVGIGQISSEVPQNLSASRPQDRQFILSSKKLLLSDSGFYLCAWSGTGVDYGYTFGSGTRLTVV.

The count of this clone is one. V and J are TRBV4-1 and TRBJ2-7, with 7 nucleotides matching TRBD1. Trimming took 3 bases from V and 5 from J; bases not matched to a gene: 4. CDR1 is MGHRA, CDR2 YSYEKL, per germline. The CDR3 has 13 amino acids. The CDR3 DNA sequence: TGCGCCAGCAGCCACCCCAGGGGGAACGAGCAGTACTTC. Protein product: CASSHPRGNEQYF.

The chain has TRBV6-1 and TRBJ2-1; 7 bases agree with TRBD2. In germline, CDR1 is MNHNS, CDR2 SASEGT. With 6 bases clipped from V and 2 bases from J, the junction kept 13 bases outside the gene matches. This CDR3 is built from 17 residues. Here the CDR3 DNA reads TGTGCCAGCAGGGAATACCTTAGCGGGTCTACCTACAATGAGCAGTTCTTC. Translating gives CASREYLSGSTYNEQFF.

V gene TRBV11-3 combines with J gene TRBJ2-5; 8 bases align to TRBD2. V was clipped by 1 base and J by 2 bases; unmatched bases: 15. There are 19 residues in the CDR3. Germline V gene data show CDR1 as SGHNT and CDR2 as YENEEA. The CDR3 here is CASSLVLRTSREGQETQYF. CDR3 in DNA: TGTGCCAGCAGCTTAGTTTTGCGGACTAGCCGAGAGGGACAAGAGACCCAGTACTTC.

The count of this clone is one. This chain uses TRBV27 with TRBJ2-3; TRBD2 might be the D (5 bases). The CDR3 length is 16 residues. The V gene's germline CDR1 is MNHEY and CDR2 SMNVEV (reference sequence). Trimming took 0 bases from V and 1 from J, leaving 11 bases between them. The CDR3 loop reads CASSLSVGEGTDTQYF. The CDR3, as DNA: TGTGCCAGCAGTTTATCTGTGGGAGAGGGCACAGATACGCAGTATTTT.

This rearrangement joins TRBV19 to TRBJ2-7; TRBD1 matches at 9 bases. J lost 3 bases, V lost 6 bases, and 3 bases had no gene match. This CDR3 spans 13 amino acids. Germline loops: CDR1 LNHDA, CDR2 SQIVND (reference sequence). The CDR3 DNA reads TGTGCCAGTAGCATGGACAGGGGCTACGAGCAGTACTTC. This gives the protein CASSMDRGYEQYF.

In its sample, this clone was seen a few times. The CDR3 loop reads CASSPSSGAPEQFF. CDR3 DNA: TGCGCCAGCAGCCCGAGTAGCGGGGCTCCTGAGCAGTTCTTC. V gene TRBV5-1 combines with J gene TRBJ2-1, with 8 bases that match TRBD2. The V and J ends lost 4 bases and 9 bases, in that order; junction bases with no gene match: 9. CDR1 and CDR2 from the germline V gene are SGHRS and YFSETQ. CDR3 size: 14 residues.

CDR3 sequence reads: CASTKQTGGRRGGYTF. CDR3 DNA: TGTGCCAGCACCAAGCAAACAGGGGGCAGAAGGGGTGGCTACACCTTC. This chain links TRBV28 with TRBJ1-2; TRBD1 matches 9 bases. The CDR3 covers 16 residues. Germline V gene lookup returns CDR1 MDHEN and CDR2 SYDVKM. The V gene end was trimmed by 7 bases and the J gene end by 7 bases; junction bases not matched to a gene: 16.

The rearrangement links TRBV29-1 to TRBJ1-2; D is perhaps TRBD1 (5 bases). This CDR3 has 12 amino acids. V lost 4 bases to trimming and J lost 5 bases, with 11 bases between them. Germline CDR1 is SQVTM and CDR2 is ANQGSEA. This CDR3 is CSVAAGLYGYTF. CDR3 in DNA: TGCAGCGTTGCGGCAGGGCTTTATGGCTACACCTTC.

The rearrangement uses TRBV6-5 and TRBJ2-5, with TRBD2 identical over 8 bases. The V gene end was trimmed by 5 bases and the J gene end by 3 bases; junction bases not matched to a gene: 5. There are 14 residues in the CDR3. The germline gives CDR1 MNHEY, CDR2 SVGAGI. CDR3 in amino acids: CASSDSGTEETQYF. CDR3 in DNA: TGTGCCAGCAGTGATAGCGGGACTGAAGAGACCCAGTACTTC.

V and J are TRBV11-3 and TRBJ2-1; D might be TRBD1 (6 bases). The germline V gene has CDR1 SGHNT and CDR2 YENEEA. Trimming pared 1 base from V and 4 bases from J, leaving 14 bases between. The CDR3 length is 16 residues. The CDR3 nucleotides read TGTGCCAGCAGCTTAGGTTCAGGGGCCACTTACAATGAGCAGTTCTTC. It translates to CASSLGSGATYNEQFF.

The chain recombines TRBV9 with TRBJ2-2, with D tentatively TRBD1 (5 bases). CDR1 is SGDLS and CDR2 is YYNGEE in the germline V gene. The length of the CDR3 is 14 residues. The V and J ends lost 3 bases and 1 base respectively, with 7 bases between them. The CDR3 DNA is TGTGCCAGCAGCGCCGGACAGAACACCGGGGAGCTGTTTTTT. This gives the protein CASSAGQNTGELFF.

This clone has only one observation. The genes are TRBV6-5 and TRBJ2-1; 10 bases are shared with TRBD1. Losses at the gene ends were 6 bases for V and 7 bases for J; bases not matched to a gene: 6. The CDR3 loop spans 14 amino acids. Germline-derived CDR1 and CDR2 are MNHEY and SVGAGI. The CDR3 DNA follows: TGTGCCAGCAGGGACAGGGGGATGTGGAATGAGCAGTTCTTC. The encoded protein is CASRDRGMWNEQFF.

This chain connects TRBV27 to TRBJ2-3, with D perhaps matching TRBD1 (5 bases). The germline CDR1 and CDR2 sequences are MNHEY and SMNVEV (reference sequence). The CDR3 runs 15 residues. V lost 2 bases, J lost 0 bases, and 9 bases lay in between. Here the CDR3 reads CASSLTGISTDTQYF. CDR3 nucleotides: TGTGCCAGCAGTTTAACAGGAATTAGCACAGATACGCAGTATTTT.

V and J are TRBV5-4 and TRBJ1-1; the D is unclear. Germline V gene data show CDR1 as SGHNT and CDR2 as YYREEE (reference sequence). This CDR3 has 15 amino acids. V dropped 2 bases and J dropped 3 bases, with 14 bases sitting between them. The CDR3 nucleotides read TGTGCCAGCAGCTTCGACCTGGCTAGGTACACTGAAGCTTTCTTT. Amino acids: CASSFDLARYTEAFF.

This chain connects TRBV13 to TRBJ2-2, with 9 bases aligning to TRBD2. The CDR3 sequence is 18 residues long. V lost 5 bases and J lost 3; bases outside the gene matches: 13. Germline V gene lookup returns CDR1 PRHDT and CDR2 FYEKMQ (reference sequence). The CDR3 DNA is TGTGCCAGCAGCATAGACTCGGGGCTAGCGGGATACACCGGGGAGCTGTTTTTT. This encodes CASSIDSGLAGYTGELFF.

This chain links TRBV5-1 with TRBJ1-4; no clear D gene. V lost 0 bases to trimming and J lost 5 bases, with 5 bases between them. The length of the CDR3 is 13 residues. CDR1 and CDR2 from the germline V gene are SGHRS and YFSETQ. The CDR3 here is CASSLAENEKLFF. CDR3 DNA: TGCGCCAGCAGCTTGGCCGAGAATGAAAAACTGTTTTTT.

This chain links TRBV18 with TRBJ1-1; the match to TRBD1 covers 7 bases. J gave up 1 base and V 4 bases, and 12 bases lay outside the gene matches. CDR3 length equals 17 residues. CDR1 is KGHSH and CDR2 is LQKENI in the germline V gene. CDR3 sequence: CASSLQSSGTANTEAFF. CDR3 nucleotides: TGTGCCAGCTCACTGCAGAGTTCCGGGACAGCGAACACTGAAGCTTTCTTT.